One sample yielded the 8 T cell receptor beta chains listed below, sequenced in a study of T-cell reconstitution after alpha-beta-depleted transplantation in children. A library of TCRbeta sequences, prepared with unique molecular identifiers, was generated. MiXCR, applied by TCRdb to the PCR reads, yields one record per CDR3 protein. In the table there are 490,000 or so distinct CDR3 sequences, around 12% of which are singletons. The input for sequencing was PBMCs from the stem cell graft donor, taken from the stem cell graft. These receptors came from a human donor who donated a stem cell graft to a child with combined immunodeficiency.

The chain employs TRBV12-3 or TRBV12-4 and TRBJ2-3; D gene ambiguous. This CDR3 contains 14 residues. V shed 3 bases and J shed 2 bases, with 9 bases lying between them. The chain's CDR3 is CASSFGYPTDTQYF. The CDR3 DNA reads as TGTGCCAGCAGTTTTGGCTATCCCACAGATACGCAGTATTTT.

In this sample, this clonotype turned up a few times. The CDR3 here is CAIVGNEQFF. CDR3 in DNA: TGTGCCATCGTCGGTAATGAGCAGTTCTTC. The chain joins TRBV10-3 to TRBJ2-1; no firm D call. Germline V gene lookup returns CDR1 ENHRY and CDR2 SYGVKD. The CDR3 is 10 amino acids. The V and J ends lost 8 bases and 7 bases respectively, with 6 bases between them.

This clonotype was seen only a few times. The V call is TRBV7-3, the J call TRBJ1-2, with unresolved D. CDR3 length: 15 amino acids. The germline V gene has CDR1 SGHTA and CDR2 FQGTGA. V gave up 2 bases and J gave up 1 base, with 11 bases separating them. The CDR3 here is CASSLFSTVNYGYTF. CDR3 bases: TGTGCCAGCAGCTTATTTTCCACGGTTAACTATGGCTACACCTTC.

The chain couples TRBV6-1 to TRBJ2-1; D is perhaps TRBD1 (5 bases). The germline V gene encodes CDR1 MNHNS and CDR2 SASEGT. There are 10 residues in the CDR3. Trimming left V 4 bases short and J 12 bases short, with 7 bases between. CDR3 in amino acids: CASSGTRQFF. The DNA of the CDR3 is TGTGCCAGCAGTGGGACAAGGCAGTTCTTC.

This clonotype was seen a few times. The chain carries TRBV3-1 and TRBJ2-7; D may be TRBD1 or TRBD2 (5 bases each). CDR1 and CDR2 (germline): LGHDT, YNNKEL (reference sequence). CDR3 length: 16 residues. Trimming pared 1 base from V and 0 bases from J, leaving 13 bases between. CDR3 loop: CASSQGLGTGSYEQYF. DNA of the CDR3: TGTGCCAGCAGCCAAGGATTGGGGACCGGCTCCTACGAGCAGTACTTC.

V gene TRBV7-3 combines with J gene TRBJ2-1; D ambiguous. This CDR3 contains 17 residues. V dropped 2 bases and J dropped 0 bases, with 14 bases sitting between them. Germline CDR1 is SGHTA and CDR2 is FQGTGA. The CDR3 loop is CASSLGSGRSSYNEQFF. In DNA form, the CDR3 reads TGTGCCAGCAGCTTAGGCTCCGGCCGGAGCTCCTACAATGAGCAGTTCTTC.

The chain has TRBV5-1 and TRBJ2-1; D might be TRBD1 (6 bases). V was trimmed by 0 bases and J by 8 bases, leaving 12 bases between them. CDR3 length: 14 residues. The germline V gene has CDR1 SGHRS and CDR2 YFSETQ. As DNA, the CDR3 is TGCGCCAGCAGCTTGGACAGGGTTAGGGATGAGCAGTTCTTC. It translates to CASSLDRVRDEQFF.

This clonotype has just a few counts. Here the CDR3 reads CASSLGTGENTEAFF. The CDR3 DNA sequence: TGCGCCAGCAGCTTGGGGACAGGGGAGAACACTGAAGCTTTCTTT. This sequence joins TRBV5-1 and TRBJ1-1; 9 nucleotides align to TRBD1. V was pared by 0 bases and J by 1 base, with 1 base of the junction left unmatched. Germline loops: CDR1 SGHRS, CDR2 YFSETQ. The CDR3 covers 15 residues.